The source of this T cell receptor beta chain is a study of blood T cell repertoires in COVID-19. Germline-derived CDR1 and CDR2 are MDHEN and SYDVKM. With 2 bases removed from V and 11 bases from J, the gap between germline ends came to 10 bases. The CDR3 loop spans 13 amino acids. Data came from immunoSEQ multiplex PCR; TCRdb stores just in-frame clones and leaves some out. The sample yields 310,000 or so clones, approximately 88% seen once. J is TRBJ1-6 and V is TRBV28, with D hard to call. Sequencing used PBMCs or T cells enriched from blood (not recorded which). The clonotype originates from a woman between 35 and 50 years old who had recovered from COVID-19. This CDR3 is CASSLESMPPLHF. In nucleotides, the CDR3 is TGTGCCAGCAGTTTAGAGAGCATGCCACCCCTCCACTTT.